The source of this TCR beta chain is a study of cytomegalovirus exposure and HLA in healthy donors. The CDR3 consists of 18 residues. The germline CDR1 and CDR2 sequences are LGHNT and FRNRAP. V lost 5 bases, J lost 5 bases, and 14 bases stayed unmatched. Broader study findings: Rarity characterized most TCR sequences, yet some public TCRs appeared in many donors.

PCR used 60 Vbeta primers and 13 Jbeta primers. Sequenced by immunoSEQ multiplex PCR; TCRdb stores in-frame clones only, minus some. Found here are approximately 220,000 clones, about three quarters of them singletons; the top ten hold about 1.7%. This clone came up a few times. Its antigen is unidentified. Input material: PBMCs. The receptor was derived from a male donor in good health and CMV-seronegative. V is TRBV12-5 and J is TRBJ2-5; TRBD2 aligns across 13 bases. The CDR3 DNA sequence: TGTGCTAGTGGTCCGTGGACTGGGACTAGCGGGGCCTTGGAGACCCAGTACTTC. It codes for CASGPWTGTSGALETQYF.